This TCR beta chain was profiled in a study of blood T cell repertoires in COVID-19. About the study: Whether acute or convalescent, the COVID-19 samples came from the United States, Italy and Spain. Sources were T cells, B-cell-depleted T cells, or PBMCs; the material itself was cDNA or gDNA.

How the authors handled the data: Reference gene primers were amplified, and this amplification served to estimate nucleated cell counts. Clones were read by immunoSEQ multiplex PCR, and TCRdb kept only the in-frame ones, dropping some. V, J and clone size are taken as reported in that table, and D and trimming were inferred from the DNA itself. The sample has a few hundred thousand clones, roughly 90% seen once. This CDR3 is 15 amino acids long. The germline V gene encodes CDR1 LGHDT and CDR2 YNNKEL (reference sequence). The ends were cut back, 0 bases at V and 3 bases at J, with 8 bases in the middle.

V usage is TRBV3-1 (or the pseudogene TRBV3-2) and J usage is TRBJ1-4; D not resolved. The sequence derives from a man aged 18 to 29 who had recovered from COVID-19. The sample was peripheral blood. The CDR3 loop reads CASSQDTGANEKLFF. The CDR3 DNA reads as TGTGCCAGCAGCCAAGATACTGGTGCTAATGAAAAACTGTTTTTT.